This entry features one TCR beta chain sequence. The method was immunoSEQ multiplex PCR; TCRdb's version includes in-frame clones alone and lacks a portion of them. The table lists under 200,000 clones, 65% to 85% of them singletons. The sample is drawn from a study of blood T cell repertoires in COVID-19. Germline V gives CDR1 SGHAT, CDR2 FQNNGV. V shed 6 bases and J shed 0 bases, with 6 bases lying between them. There are 13 residues in the CDR3. The study assigned cohorts using participant-reported clinical history. The chain combines TRBV11-2 with TRBJ1-3; no clear D. This clonotype was sampled from a woman aged 40 to 50 with acute COVID-19. Material: PBMCs or T cells enriched from blood (not recorded which). CDR3 region: CASSPNSGNTIYF. The CDR3 nucleotides are TGTGCCAGCAGTCCAAACTCTGGAAACACCATATATTTT.